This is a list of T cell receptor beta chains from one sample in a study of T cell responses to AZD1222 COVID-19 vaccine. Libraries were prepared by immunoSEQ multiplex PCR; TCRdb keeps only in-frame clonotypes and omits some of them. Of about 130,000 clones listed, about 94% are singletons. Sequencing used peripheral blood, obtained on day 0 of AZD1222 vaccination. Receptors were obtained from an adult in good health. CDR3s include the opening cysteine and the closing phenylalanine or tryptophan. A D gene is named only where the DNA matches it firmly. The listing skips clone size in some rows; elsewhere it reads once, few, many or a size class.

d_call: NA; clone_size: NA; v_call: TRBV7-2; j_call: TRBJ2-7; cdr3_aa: CASSLRTVYEQYF; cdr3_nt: TGTGCCAGCAGCTTAAGGACAGTATACGAGCAGTACTTC
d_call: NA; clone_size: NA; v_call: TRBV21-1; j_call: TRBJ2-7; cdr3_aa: CASSKVAGGRAYEQYF; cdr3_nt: TGTGCCAGCAGCAAAGTTGCTGGCGGGAGGGCCTACGAGCAGTACTTC
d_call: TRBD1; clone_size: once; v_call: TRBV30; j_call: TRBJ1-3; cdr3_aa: CAWSNLGQGAGNTIYF; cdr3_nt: TGTGCCTGGAGTAATCTTGGGCAGGGGGCTGGAAACACCATATATTTT
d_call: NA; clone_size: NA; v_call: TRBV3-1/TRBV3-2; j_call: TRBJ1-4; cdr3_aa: CASSQDTSEKLFF; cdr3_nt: TGTGCCAGCAGCCAAGATACATCGGAAAAACTGTTTTTT
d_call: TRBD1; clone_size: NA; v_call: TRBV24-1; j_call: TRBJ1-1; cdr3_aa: CATSDRGQGETEAFF; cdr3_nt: TGTGCCACCAGTGATAGGGGACAGGGTGAAACTGAAGCTTTCTTT
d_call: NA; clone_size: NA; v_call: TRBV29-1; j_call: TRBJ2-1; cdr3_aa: CSVFQGRTYNEQFF; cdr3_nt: TGCAGCGTATTTCAGGGAAGGACCTACAATGAGCAGTTCTTC
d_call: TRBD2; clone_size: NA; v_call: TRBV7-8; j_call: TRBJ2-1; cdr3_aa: CASSTGVRVGLASGNEQFF; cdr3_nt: TGTGCCAGCAGCACAGGCGTCAGGGTCGGACTAGCTTCGGGGAATGAGCAGTTCTTC
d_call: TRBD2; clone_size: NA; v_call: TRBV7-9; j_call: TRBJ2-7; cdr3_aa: CASSLDSGSIDEQYF; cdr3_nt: TGTGCCAGCAGCTTAGATAGCGGGAGCATAGACGAGCAGTACTTC
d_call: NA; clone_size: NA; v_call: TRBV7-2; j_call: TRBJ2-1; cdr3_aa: CASSLEPHNEQFF; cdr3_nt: TGTGCCAGCAGCTTAGAACCACACAATGAGCAGTTCTTC
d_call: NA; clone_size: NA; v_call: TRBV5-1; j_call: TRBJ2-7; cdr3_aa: CASSSGTDRTYEQYF; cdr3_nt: TGCGCCAGCAGCTCAGGGACGGACAGAACCTACGAGCAGTACTTC
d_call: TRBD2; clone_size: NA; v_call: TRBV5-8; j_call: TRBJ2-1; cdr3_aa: CASSFGTSAYNEQFF; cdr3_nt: TGTGCCAGCAGCTTTGGGACTAGCGCCTACAATGAGCAGTTCTTC